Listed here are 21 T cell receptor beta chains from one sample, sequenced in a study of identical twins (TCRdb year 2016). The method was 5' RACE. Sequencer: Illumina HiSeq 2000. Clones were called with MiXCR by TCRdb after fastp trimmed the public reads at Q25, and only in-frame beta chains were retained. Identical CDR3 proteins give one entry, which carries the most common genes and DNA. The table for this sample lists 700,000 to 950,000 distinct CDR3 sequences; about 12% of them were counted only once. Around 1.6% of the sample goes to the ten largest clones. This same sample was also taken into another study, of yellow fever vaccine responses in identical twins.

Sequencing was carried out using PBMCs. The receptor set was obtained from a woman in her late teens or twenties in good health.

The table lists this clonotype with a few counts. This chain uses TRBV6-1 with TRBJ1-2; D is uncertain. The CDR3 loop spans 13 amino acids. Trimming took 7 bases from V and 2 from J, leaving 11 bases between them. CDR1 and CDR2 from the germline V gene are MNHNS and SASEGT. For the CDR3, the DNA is TGTGCCAGCACCCTCACGGGGAACTATGGCTACACCTTC. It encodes CASTLTGNYGYTF.

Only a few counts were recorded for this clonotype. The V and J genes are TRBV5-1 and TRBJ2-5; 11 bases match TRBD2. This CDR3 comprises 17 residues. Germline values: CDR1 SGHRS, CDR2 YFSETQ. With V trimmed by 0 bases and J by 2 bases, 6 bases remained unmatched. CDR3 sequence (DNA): TGCGCCAGCAGCTTGGGTCAGGGACTAGCGGATCAAGAGACCCAGTACTTC. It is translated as CASSLGQGLADQETQYF.

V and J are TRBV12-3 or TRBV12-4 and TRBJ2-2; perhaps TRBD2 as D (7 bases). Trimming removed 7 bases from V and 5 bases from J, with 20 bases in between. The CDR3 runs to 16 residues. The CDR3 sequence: CASTKGGTPVTGELFF. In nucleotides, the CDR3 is TGTGCCAGCACCAAGGGGGGGACACCAGTAACCGGGGAGCTGTTTTTT.

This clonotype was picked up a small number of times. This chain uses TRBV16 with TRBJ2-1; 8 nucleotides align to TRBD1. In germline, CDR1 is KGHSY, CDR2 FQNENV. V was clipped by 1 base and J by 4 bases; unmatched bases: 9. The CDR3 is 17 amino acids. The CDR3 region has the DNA TGTGCCAGCAGCCAATTGGGACAGGTTAAAGGGTACAATGAGCAGTTCTTC. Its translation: CASSQLGQVKGYNEQFF.

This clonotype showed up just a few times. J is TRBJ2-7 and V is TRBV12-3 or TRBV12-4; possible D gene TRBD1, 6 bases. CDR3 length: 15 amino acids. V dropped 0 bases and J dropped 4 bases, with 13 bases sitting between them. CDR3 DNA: TGTGCCAGCAGTTTAGCCGGTGAGGGGGTATACGAGCAGTACTTC. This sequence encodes CASSLAGEGVYEQYF.

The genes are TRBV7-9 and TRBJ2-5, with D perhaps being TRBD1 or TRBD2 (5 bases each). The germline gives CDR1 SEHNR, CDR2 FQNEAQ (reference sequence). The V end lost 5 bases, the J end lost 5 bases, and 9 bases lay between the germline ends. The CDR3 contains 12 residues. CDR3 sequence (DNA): TGTGCCAGCAGCGGGGACGGGGAGACCCAGTACTTC. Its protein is CASSGDGETQYF.

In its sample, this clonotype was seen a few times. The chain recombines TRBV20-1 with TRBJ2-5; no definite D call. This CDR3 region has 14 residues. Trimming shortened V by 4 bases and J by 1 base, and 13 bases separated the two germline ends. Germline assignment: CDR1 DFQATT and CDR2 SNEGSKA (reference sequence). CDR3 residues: CSATGASFQETQYF. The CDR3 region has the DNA TGCAGTGCTACTGGCGCGTCTTTCCAAGAGACCCAGTACTTC.

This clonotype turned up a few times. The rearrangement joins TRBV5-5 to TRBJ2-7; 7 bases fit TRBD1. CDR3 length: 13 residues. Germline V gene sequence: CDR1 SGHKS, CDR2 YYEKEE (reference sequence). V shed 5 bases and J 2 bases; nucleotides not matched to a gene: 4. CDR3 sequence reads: CASSEGTAYEQYF. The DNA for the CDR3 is TGTGCCAGCAGTGAAGGGACAGCCTACGAGCAGTACTTC.

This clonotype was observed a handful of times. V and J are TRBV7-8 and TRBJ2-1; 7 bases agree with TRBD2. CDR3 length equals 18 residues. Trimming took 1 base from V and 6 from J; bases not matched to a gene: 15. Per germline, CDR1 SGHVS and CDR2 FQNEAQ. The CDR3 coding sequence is TGTGCCAGCAGCTTAGACCCCTTAATGGCGGGAGAAATCAATGAGCAGTTCTTC. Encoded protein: CASSLDPLMAGEINEQFF.

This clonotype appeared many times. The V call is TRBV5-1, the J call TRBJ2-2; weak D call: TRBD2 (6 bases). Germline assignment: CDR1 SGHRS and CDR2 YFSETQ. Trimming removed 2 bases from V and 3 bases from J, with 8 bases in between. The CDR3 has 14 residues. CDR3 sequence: CASSLGGDTGELFF. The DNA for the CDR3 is TGCGCCAGCAGCTTAGGCGGGGACACCGGGGAGCTGTTTTTT.

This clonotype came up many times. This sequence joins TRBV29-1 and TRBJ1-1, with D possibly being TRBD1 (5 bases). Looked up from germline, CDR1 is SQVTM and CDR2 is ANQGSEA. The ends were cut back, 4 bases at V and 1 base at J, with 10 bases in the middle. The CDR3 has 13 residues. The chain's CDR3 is CSVGSGANTEAFF. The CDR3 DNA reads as TGCAGCGTTGGCTCCGGGGCGAACACTGAAGCTTTCTTT.

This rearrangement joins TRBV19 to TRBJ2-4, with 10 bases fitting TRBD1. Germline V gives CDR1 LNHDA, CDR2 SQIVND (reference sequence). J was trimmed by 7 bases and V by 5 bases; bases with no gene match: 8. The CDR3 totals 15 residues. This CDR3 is CASSAAGQGGNIQYF. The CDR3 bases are TGTGCCAGTAGTGCTGCCGGACAGGGGGGGAACATTCAGTACTTC.

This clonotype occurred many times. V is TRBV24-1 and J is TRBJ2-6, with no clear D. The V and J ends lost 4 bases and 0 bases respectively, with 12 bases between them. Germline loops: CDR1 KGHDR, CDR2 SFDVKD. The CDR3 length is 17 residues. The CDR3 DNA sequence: TGTGCCACCAGTGACTATGACTTCCACTCTGGGGCCAACGTCCTGACTTTC. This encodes CATSDYDFHSGANVLTF.

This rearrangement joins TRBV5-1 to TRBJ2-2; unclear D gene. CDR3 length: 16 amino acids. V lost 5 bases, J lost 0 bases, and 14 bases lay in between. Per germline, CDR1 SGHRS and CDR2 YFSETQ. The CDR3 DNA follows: TGCGCCAGCAGGTCCCCCAGCAACTCGAACACCGGGGAGCTGTTTTTT. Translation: CASRSPSNSNTGELFF.

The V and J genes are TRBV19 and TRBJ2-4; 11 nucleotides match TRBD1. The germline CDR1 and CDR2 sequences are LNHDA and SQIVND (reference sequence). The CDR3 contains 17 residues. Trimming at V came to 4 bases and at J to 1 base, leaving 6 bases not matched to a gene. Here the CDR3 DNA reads TGTGCCAGTAGTACTCCGGGACAGGGGGTGGCCAAAAACATTCAGTACTTC. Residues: CASSTPGQGVAKNIQYF.

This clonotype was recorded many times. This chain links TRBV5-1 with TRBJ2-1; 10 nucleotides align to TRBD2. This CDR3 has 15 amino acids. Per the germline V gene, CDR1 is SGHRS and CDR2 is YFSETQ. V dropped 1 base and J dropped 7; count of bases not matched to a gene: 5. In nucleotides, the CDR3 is TGCGCCAGCAGCTTGACTAGCGGGGCTTCGAATGAGCAGTTCTTC. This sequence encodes CASSLTSGASNEQFF.

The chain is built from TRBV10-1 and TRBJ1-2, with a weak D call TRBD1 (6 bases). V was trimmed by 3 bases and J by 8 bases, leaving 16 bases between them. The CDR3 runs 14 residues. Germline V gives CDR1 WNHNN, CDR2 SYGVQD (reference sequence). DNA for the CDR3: TGCGCCAGCAGTGAACGACAGACAGGCGGGGGCTACACCTTC. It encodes CASSERQTGGGYTF.

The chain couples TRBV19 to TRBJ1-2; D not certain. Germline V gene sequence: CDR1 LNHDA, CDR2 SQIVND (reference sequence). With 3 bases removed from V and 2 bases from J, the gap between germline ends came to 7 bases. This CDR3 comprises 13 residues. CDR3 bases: TGTGCCAGTAGTATTTGGGAGAACTATGGCTACACCTTC. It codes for CASSIWENYGYTF.

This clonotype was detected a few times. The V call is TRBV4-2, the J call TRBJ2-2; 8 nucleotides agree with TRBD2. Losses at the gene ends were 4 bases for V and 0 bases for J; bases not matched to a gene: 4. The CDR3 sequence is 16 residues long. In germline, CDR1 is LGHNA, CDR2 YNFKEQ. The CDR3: CASSPNSGTNTGELFF. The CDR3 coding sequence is TGTGCCAGCAGCCCCAATAGCGGGACGAACACCGGGGAGCTGTTTTTT.

Here the CDR3 reads CASSLPRPSSYNEQFF. The CDR3 DNA is TGCGCCAGCAGCTTGCCCCGGCCGAGCTCCTACAATGAGCAGTTCTTC. The chain couples TRBV5-1 to TRBJ2-1, with unresolved D. The CDR3 extends over 16 amino acids. Per germline, CDR1 SGHRS and CDR2 YFSETQ. Trimming took 1 base from V and 0 from J, leaving 11 bases between them.

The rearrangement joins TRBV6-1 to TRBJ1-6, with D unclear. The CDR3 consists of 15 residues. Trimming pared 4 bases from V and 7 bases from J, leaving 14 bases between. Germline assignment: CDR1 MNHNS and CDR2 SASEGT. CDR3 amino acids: CASSVTDGDNSPLHF. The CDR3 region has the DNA TGTGCCAGCAGTGTTACGGACGGCGACAATTCACCCCTCCACTTT.